Sequencing of this T cell receptor (beta chain) was carried out in a study of blood T cell repertoires in COVID-19 (dated by TCRdb to the early 2020s). Regarding the study in general: Samples from collaborators originated in the United States, Italy and Spain and spanned both the acute and convalescent phases of COVID-19. The material from the prospective study consisted of cDNA or gDNA derived from T cells, B-cell-depleted T cells, or PBMCs. Deeply sampled blood TCRbeta repertoires from subjects exposed to, actively infected with, or recovered from COVID-19 were included in the dataset. A freely available public database, intended as a resource for researchers studying the immune response to SARS-CoV-2, is where the repertoires were released. The samples were drawn from two sources: the first 160 participants of the ongoing ImmuneRACE study, and over 950 subjects contributed by 6 global collaborators. A de-identified subject ID, COVID-19 status, age in years and sex were almost always included in the sample metadata. Where HLA class I and class II types were available, the types were taken from metadata supplied by the sample provider, not from assay-based typing. The study at large found these results: How much clinical and demographic metadata was included differed by source and by participant, and the metadata was provided uncurated.

There are 13 amino acids in the CDR3, from cysteine to phenylalanine inclusive. Of all the DNA, just the CDR3 is kept, 39 bases in frame from base 1. The germline V gene provides CDR1 SGHRS and CDR2 YFSETQ. Relative to germline, V is 0 bases shorter and J is 1 base shorter, with 3 bases between their ends. Collaborating institutions collected whole blood in K2EDTA tubes following their own protocols. For TCRbeta analysis, collaborators shipped samples in one of three forms: frozen whole blood, isolated PBMCs, or DNA extracted from either of those sample types. In regard to this clone: Its cognate antigen has yet to be identified. Base qualities are not provided; no much larger clone lies one nucleotide away. The same CDR3 can be traced to other DNA sequences in this sample.

The immunoSEQ Assay, a bias-controlled multiplex PCR, was used to amplify TCRbeta CDR3 regions from genomic DNA. The source study handled its data this way. The number of nucleated cells in each sample was estimated by amplification of reference gene primers within the assay. To quantify the absolute abundance of each unique TCRbeta CDR3 rearrangement, sequence reads were collapsed and filtered. Productive Simpson clonality was computed per sample as the square root of Simpson's diversity index over productive rearrangements. This immuneACCESS table, as held by TCRdb, lists in-frame sequences with V and J called but not all clones. Of the missing ones, under half trace to an unresolved V gene in checked studies; the others have no known cause. V, J and clone size were drawn from that table, and D and trimming were deduced from the DNA. This sample holds around 75,000 clones; 88% were observed only once. Approximately 19% of the sample goes to the ten largest clones.

The chain is made from TRBV5-1 and TRBJ2-3; no D segment can be confidently identified. Sequences were obtained from peripheral blood. This sequence originates from a human donor in a cohort sampled during active COVID-19. CDR3 sequence: CASSLAGTDTQYF. The DNA sequence is TGCGCCAGCAGCTTGGCGGGCACAGATACGCAGTATTTT.